Listed below are T cell receptor beta chains from one sample, sequenced in a study of blood T cell repertoires in COVID-19. Some clones are missing from TCRdb's copy, which holds only in-frame ones; the method was immunoSEQ multiplex PCR. Among under 30,000 clones listed, roughly nine tenths were seen once. Sequenced sample: peripheral blood. Receptor source: a human donor with active COVID-19. The donor label of this sample is uncertain. The CDR3 runs from the conserved cysteine through the conserved F or W. A D gene is named only where the DNA matches it firmly. Not all rows give a size; the values are once, few, many and, for expanded clones, a class.

CDR3nt	CDR3aa	v_gene	abundance	len	j_gene	d_gene
TGTGCCAGCAGTGACGGGAGGGACACAGATACGCAGTATTTT	CASSDGRDTDTQYF	TRBV2	NA	14	TRBJ2-3	TRBD2
TGCGCCAGCAGCGGGGGGACTAGCGGGAGCTCCTACGAGCAGTACTTC	CASSGGTSGSSYEQYF	TRBV5-1	NA	16	TRBJ2-7	TRBD2
TGTGCCAGCACCGACGCGGGGAACCTTCAAGAGACCCAGTACTTC	CASTDAGNLQETQYF	TRBV16	NA	15	TRBJ2-5	NA
TGTGCCAGCAGTTTAATCGGTTCACCCCTCCACTTT	CASSLIGSPLHF	TRBV6-5	NA	12	TRBJ1-6	NA
TGTGCCAGCTCACCGGGACGGGAGGGCCTCCATGAGCAGTTCTTC	CASSPGREGLHEQFF	TRBV18	NA	15	TRBJ2-1	TRBD2
TGTGCCAGCAGTACCGAGAGGCCCCAGCATTTT	CASSTERPQHF	TRBV28	NA	11	TRBJ1-5	NA
TGTGCCAGTAGTCCCCGTTTGGCCCAAGAGACCCAGTACTTC	CASSPRLAQETQYF	TRBV19	NA	14	TRBJ2-5	NA
TGTGCCAGCAGCGTAGTCCGGGGGGGATTACTCAATGAGCAGTTCTTC	CASSVVRGGLLNEQFF	TRBV9	NA	16	TRBJ2-1	TRBD2
TGTGCCAGTAGTCCGGGACTAGCGGGAGGAGAGACCCAGTACTTC	CASSPGLAGGETQYF	TRBV19	NA	15	TRBJ2-5	TRBD2
TGTGCCAGCAGCTATGGACAGGGGACCACCGGGGAGCTGTTTTTT	CASSYGQGTTGELFF	TRBV7-2	NA	15	TRBJ2-2	TRBD1
TGTGCCAGCAGCAAAGAGGGGCATGACAGTAAAATCACAGATACGCAGTATTTT	CASSKEGHDSKITDTQYF	TRBV21-1	NA	18	TRBJ2-3	NA
TGTGCCAGCAGTTTCAGGTTTAGATCAGATACGCAGTATTTT	CASSFRFRSDTQYF	TRBV28	NA	14	TRBJ2-3	NA
TGTGCCAGTAGTATACAACGGGGAGCTATCGTAGATACGCAGTATTTT	CASSIQRGAIVDTQYF	TRBV19	NA	16	TRBJ2-3	NA
TGTGCCAGCAGTGAAGTGGTGGGTAGCGGGGGGGATACGCAGTATTTT	CASSEVVGSGGDTQYF	TRBV6-1	NA	16	TRBJ2-3	TRBD2
TGTGCCAGCAGGAGAGCAGGGTCAGAGACCCAGTACTTC	CASRRAGSETQYF	TRBV6-5	NA	13	TRBJ2-5	NA
TGTGCCAGCACCAGGACTACAGATACGCAGTATTTT	CASTRTTDTQYF	TRBV2	NA	12	TRBJ2-3	NA
TGCGCCAGCAGCTTGGGGTCAGCGGGGGCGGGAGAGACCCAGTACTTC	CASSLGSAGAGETQYF	TRBV5-1	NA	16	TRBJ2-5	TRBD2
TGCGCCAGCAGCGTCGGACAGGACGCCACTGAAGCTTTCTTT	CASSVGQDATEAFF	TRBV5-1	NA	14	TRBJ1-1	TRBD1
TGTGCCAGCAGCCAGCTATCAGGCGGGTGGGGAAATGAGCAGTTCTTC	CASSQLSGGWGNEQFF	TRBV14	NA	16	TRBJ2-1	NA
TGCGCCAGCAGCCAATCAGCGGGGAACCAAGAGACCCAGTACTTC	CASSQSAGNQETQYF	TRBV4-1	NA	15	TRBJ2-5	TRBD2
TGTGCCAGTAGTATGGGGCAGGGGTACAATGAGCAGTTCTTC	CASSMGQGYNEQFF	TRBV19	once	14	TRBJ2-1	NA
TGTGCCTCCAGTTTAAACCCAGGGAGGGGGGGTGAGGAGCAGTACTTC	CASSLNPGRGGEEQYF	TRBV28	NA	16	TRBJ2-7	NA
TGTGCCAGCAAGATTAGCAGGGGCAATCAGCCCCAGCATTTT	CASKISRGNQPQHF	TRBV27	NA	14	TRBJ1-5	NA
TGCGCCAGCAGCTTGCAAACTAGCGGGGGGGCCGCAGATACGCAGTATTTT	CASSLQTSGGAADTQYF	TRBV5-1	once	17	TRBJ2-3	TRBD2
TGTGCCAGCAGTTTACTGGGGGCTTCACCCCTCCACTTT	CASSLLGASPLHF	TRBV12-3/TRBV12-4	NA	13	TRBJ1-6	NA
TGTGCCAGCAGAGGAGACAGGGGGCTTAACAATGAGCAGTTCTTC	CASRGDRGLNNEQFF	TRBV27	medium-sized	15	TRBJ2-1	TRBD1
TGTGCCAGTAGCATACAGGGTGGAGACATTCAGTACTTC	CASSIQGGDIQYF	TRBV19	NA	13	TRBJ2-4	NA
TGTGCCATCAGTGAGGACAGGGGTCTGAACACTGAAGCTTTCTTT	CAISEDRGLNTEAFF	TRBV10-3	NA	15	TRBJ1-1	TRBD1
TGTGCCAGCATCAGGGCGAATGAAAAACTGTTTTTT	CASIRANEKLFF	TRBV2	NA	12	TRBJ1-4	NA
TGTGCCATCAGTGAGTCGTACACAGGAACGCCTTATAGCAATCAGCCCCAGCATTTT	CAISESYTGTPYSNQPQHF	TRBV10-3	once	19	TRBJ1-5	NA
TGTGCCAGCAGCTTAGACCTAACAGCAGATACGCAGTATTTT	CASSLDLTADTQYF	TRBV11-3	NA	14	TRBJ2-3	NA
TGCAGCGTCGGGTTGGGGGGAGGAGACTCACCCCTCCACTTT	CSVGLGGGDSPLHF	TRBV29-1	NA	14	TRBJ1-6	NA
TGTGCCATCAGTGAGGTACAGGGGCGAGAGACCCAGTACTTC	CAISEVQGRETQYF	TRBV10-3	NA	14	TRBJ2-5	TRBD1
TGCGCCAGCAGCCAAGATCACGGGACAGGCCTTTCCTACGAGCAGTACTTC	CASSQDHGTGLSYEQYF	TRBV4-1	NA	17	TRBJ2-7	TRBD1
TGTGCCAGCAGGACCGGGACTAGCGGGACCCCGCAGTACTTC	CASRTGTSGTPQYF	TRBV6-5	once	14	TRBJ2-7	TRBD2
TGTGCCAGCAGCCCGGACAGGGGGATTAACTCCTACGAGCAGTACTTC	CASSPDRGINSYEQYF	TRBV14	NA	16	TRBJ2-7	TRBD1
TGTGCCAGCAGCTCGAGACAGGGATCGAGGGAGACCCAGTACTTC	CASSSRQGSRETQYF	TRBV11-3	once	15	TRBJ2-5	TRBD1
TGTGCCAGCAGCCCTGGCACAGGGGGAAATACGCAGTATTTT	CASSPGTGGNTQYF	TRBV7-3	NA	14	TRBJ2-3	TRBD1
TGTGCCAGCAGTGACCCGGGACAGTACACTGAAGCTTTCTTT	CASSDPGQYTEAFF	TRBV25-1	NA	14	TRBJ1-1	TRBD1
TGCGCCAGCAGACCGACAGGGAACACCGGGGAGCTGTTTTTT	CASRPTGNTGELFF	TRBV4-1	NA	14	TRBJ2-2	NA
TGTGCCAGCAGCAAAGAGGCCAGGGGATACACCGGGGAGCTGTTTTTT	CASSKEARGYTGELFF	TRBV21-1	NA	16	TRBJ2-2	NA
TGTGCCAGTAGCCCCAGGGTTTCCGCCAAAAACATTCAGTACTTC	CASSPRVSAKNIQYF	TRBV19	NA	15	TRBJ2-4	NA
TGTGCCAGCAGTGTTTCTAGCGGGAGGGGCTACAATGAGCAGTTCTTC	CASSVSSGRGYNEQFF	TRBV6-4	few	16	TRBJ2-1	TRBD2
TGCGCCAGCAGCCCCGGGTATAAAGTAAACTACGAGCAGTACTTC	CASSPGYKVNYEQYF	TRBV4-1	NA	15	TRBJ2-7	NA
TGTGCCAGCAGTTCCACATATAGCAATCAGCCCCAGCATTTT	CASSSTYSNQPQHF	TRBV6-2/TRBV6-3	NA	14	TRBJ1-5	NA
TGTGCCAGCTCAGAGGGGGAACCAACTAATGAAAAACTGTTTTTT	CASSEGEPTNEKLFF	TRBV18	NA	15	TRBJ1-4	NA
TGTGCCAGCAGTTACGTTTCTACGAACACTGAAGCTTTCTTT	CASSYVSTNTEAFF	TRBV6-5	NA	14	TRBJ1-1	NA
TGCGCCAGCACGGACGGGACTAGCAAAAACCATGCAGCCAAAAACATTCAGTACTTC	CASTDGTSKNHAAKNIQYF	TRBV10-1	NA	19	TRBJ2-4	TRBD2
TGTGCCAGCAGCTTAGTTCAGGGCGAGACCCAGTACTTC	CASSLVQGETQYF	TRBV5-4	few	13	TRBJ2-5	NA
TGTGCCAGCAGCACACCGGGACAGGGGGCCTATGGGGGCTATGGCTACACCTTC	CASSTPGQGAYGGYGYTF	TRBV5-8	few	18	TRBJ1-2	TRBD1
TGTGCCAGCAGCCGTACATGGACTGAAGCTTTCTTT	CASSRTWTEAFF	TRBV12-3/TRBV12-4	NA	12	TRBJ1-1	NA
TGCGCCAGCAGCCAAGTACCGCAGGGGGCGCCGGACGAGCAGTACTTC	CASSQVPQGAPDEQYF	TRBV4-1	NA	16	TRBJ2-7	TRBD1